The entry that follows covers one T cell receptor beta chain sequence. Its antigen is unidentified. The germline CDR1 and CDR2 sequences are SGHRS and YFSETQ. Trimming left V 0 bases short and J 5 bases short, with 6 bases between. The CDR3 has 13 amino acids. This record belongs to a study of cytomegalovirus exposure and HLA in healthy donors. A multiplex PCR was run with 60 Vbeta primers and 13 Jbeta primers. Measured with immunoSEQ multiplex PCR; TCRdb has only the in-frame clones, and not every one. The sample shows about 98,000 clones, 80% to 85% of them seen only once. Whole-study findings and limits: A later analysis found most CMV-associated TCR beta chains apparently HLA-restricted. Presence/absence analyses assumed roughly uniform sequencing depth across donors. V- and J-gene trimming in TCR beta was tied to a missense DCLRE1C variant by an analysis performed later.

The sample taken for sequencing was PBMCs. The gene calls are TRBV5-1 and TRBJ2-1, with D uncertain. The sequence derives from a man aged 35 to 55 in good health and CMV-seronegative. The CDR3 region has the DNA TGCGCCAGCAGCTTGGGGCCAGACAATGAGCAGTTCTTC. It encodes CASSLGPDNEQFF.